These 11 T cell receptor beta chains were sequenced from one sample in a study of blood T cell repertoires in COVID-19. Repertoires were generated with immunoSEQ multiplex PCR, while TCRdb's copy carries only in-frame clones and drops some. Of about 190,000 clones in the sample, roughly 89% are singletons; the top ten hold about 1%. Input material: peripheral blood. These receptors all stem from a woman between 18 and 29 years old who had recovered from COVID-19.

DNA of the CDR3: TGTGCCAGCAGCTTAGGAGGACCGGGACAGGGGAATCAGCCCCAGCATTTT. Translating gives CASSLGGPGQGNQPQHF. This chain joins TRBV13 and TRBJ1-5, with 10 positions matching TRBD1. Germline V lookup: CDR1 PRHDT, CDR2 FYEKMQ (reference sequence). This CDR3 has 17 residues. V lost 0 bases, J lost 4 bases, and 6 bases stayed unmatched.

The chain carries TRBV2 and TRBJ2-7; 10 bases line up with TRBD1. This CDR3 has 15 residues. Germline V gene data show CDR1 as SNHLY and CDR2 as FYNNEI. V was pared by 0 bases and J by 3 bases, with 2 bases of the junction left unmatched. The CDR3 is CASSEAGTGVYEQYV. CDR3 DNA sequence: TGTGCCAGCAGTGAAGCTGGGACAGGGGTCTACGAGCAGTACGTC.

The J gene is TRBJ2-1, the V gene TRBV5-1; 9 bases map to TRBD1. Germline-derived CDR1 and CDR2 are SGHRS and YFSETQ. This CDR3 has 16 amino acids. V shed 2 bases, J shed 6 bases, and the junction held 9 bases outside the gene matches. CDR3 in DNA: TGCGCCAGCAGCTTTACAGGGGGCGATTATCGCAATGAGCAGTTCTTC. Its translation is CASSFTGGDYRNEQFF.

The chain uses TRBV19 and TRBJ2-1; 14 nucleotides agree with TRBD2. Germline lookup yields CDR1 LNHDA and CDR2 SQIVND (reference sequence). Unmatched junction bases numbered 6, after V lost 0 bases and J lost 8 bases. This CDR3 region has 17 residues. The CDR3 DNA reads TGTGCCAGTAGTATAGATTTTGGGACTAGCGGGAGCGATGAGCAGTTCTTC. Its protein product is CASSIDFGTSGSDEQFF.

The chain is built from TRBV2 and TRBJ2-6, with D uncertain. V was trimmed by 4 bases and J by 0 bases, leaving 4 bases between them. The CDR3 consists of 14 residues. CDR1 is SNHLY, CDR2 FYNNEI, per germline. DNA of the CDR3: TGTGCCAGCAGTGGTAGCTCTGGGGCCAACGTCCTGACTTTC. Translation gives CASSGSSGANVLTF.

The chain is built from TRBV20-1 and TRBJ2-1; perhaps TRBD1 as D (5 bases). Germline loops: CDR1 DFQATT, CDR2 SNEGSKA (reference sequence). The CDR3 is made up of 11 amino acids. Trimming removed 3 bases at V and 7 bases at J, with 7 bases between. Here the CDR3 reads CSARGLNEQFF. In DNA, the CDR3 is TGCAGTGCTAGGGGGCTTAATGAGCAGTTCTTC.

The chain couples TRBV19 to TRBJ1-2, with D maybe TRBD1 (5 bases). Germline V CDR1 and CDR2: LNHDA, SQIVND (reference sequence). The CDR3 spans 14 residues. Trimming took off 3 bases at V and 4 bases at J, with 12 bases between the two ends. CDR3 residues: CASSIPDTVYGYTF. CDR3 nucleotides: TGTGCCAGTAGTATCCCGGACACCGTCTATGGCTACACCTTC.

The rearrangement joins TRBV2 to TRBJ1-1; tentative D call: TRBD1 (5 bases). The germline V gene encodes CDR1 SNHLY and CDR2 FYNNEI. The CDR3 loop spans 15 amino acids. Trimming stripped 1 base from V and 1 base from J, with 10 bases between. The CDR3 region has the DNA TGTGCCAGCAGTGAAGAGGGGCCAAGGAACACTGAAGCTTTCTTT. Its protein product is CASSEEGPRNTEAFF.

The chain links TRBV15 to TRBJ2-5, with 9 positions matching TRBD2. Trimming cost V 0 bases and J 1 base; bases outside gene matches: 9. The CDR3 is made up of 18 amino acids. Germline CDR1 is LNHNV and CDR2 is YYDKDF (reference sequence). The CDR3 DNA reads TGTGCCACCAGCAGAGATAGAACGGCGGGGGGGTCCCAAGAGACCCAGTACTTC. Its protein product is CATSRDRTAGGSQETQYF.

The chain employs TRBV16 and TRBJ1-2, with no clear D. Germline V lookup: CDR1 KGHSY, CDR2 FQNENV. The CDR3 runs to 13 residues. Trimming cost V 3 bases and J 8 bases, with 13 bases left between them. The DNA for the CDR3 is TGTGCCAGCAGCCAGCCCACCCCGGAGGGCTACACCTTC. This encodes CASSQPTPEGYTF.

The V gene is TRBV19, the J gene TRBJ1-5; tentatively, D is TRBD1 (5 bases). The CDR3 loop spans 15 amino acids. Germline V CDR1 and CDR2: LNHDA, SQIVND (reference sequence). V lost 5 bases to trimming and J lost 0 bases, with 11 bases between them. The CDR3 protein is CASSRGGTSNQPQHF. CDR3 in DNA: TGTGCCAGTAGTCGGGGGGGGACTAGCAATCAGCCCCAGCATTTT. Drawing the rest from reference TRBV19 and TRBJ1-5, the complete variable domain is DGGITQSPKYLFRKEGQNVTLSCEQNLNHDAMYWYRQDPGQGLRLIYYSQIVNDFQKGDIAEGYSVSREKKESFPLTVTSAQKNPTAFYLCASSRGGTSNQPQHFGDGTRLSIL.